This T cell receptor (beta chain) was captured by sequencing in a study of shared clonotypes between healthy human individuals. The CDR3 sequence is 16 residues long. Germline assignment: CDR1 SGHNT and CDR2 YYREEE (reference sequence). V shed 1 base and J 3 bases; nucleotides not matched to a gene: 4. This clone was recorded a few times. The data were produced by immunoSEQ multiplex PCR, yet TCRdb's version contains in-frame clones alone and is incomplete. In the table there are about 1.1 million clones, around 78% of which are singletons. The chain recombines TRBV5-4 with TRBJ2-7, with TRBD2 matching over 13 bases. The specimen sequenced was memory CD4+ T cells from PBMCs. Subset indicated: CD45RA-negative fraction. This sequence originates from a man younger than 35 in good health. Some clones in this sample may be carry-over from other donors' samples. This CDR3 reads CASSLWTSGRGYEQYF. In nucleotides, the CDR3 is TGTGCCAGCAGCTTGTGGACTAGCGGGAGAGGCTACGAGCAGTACTTC.